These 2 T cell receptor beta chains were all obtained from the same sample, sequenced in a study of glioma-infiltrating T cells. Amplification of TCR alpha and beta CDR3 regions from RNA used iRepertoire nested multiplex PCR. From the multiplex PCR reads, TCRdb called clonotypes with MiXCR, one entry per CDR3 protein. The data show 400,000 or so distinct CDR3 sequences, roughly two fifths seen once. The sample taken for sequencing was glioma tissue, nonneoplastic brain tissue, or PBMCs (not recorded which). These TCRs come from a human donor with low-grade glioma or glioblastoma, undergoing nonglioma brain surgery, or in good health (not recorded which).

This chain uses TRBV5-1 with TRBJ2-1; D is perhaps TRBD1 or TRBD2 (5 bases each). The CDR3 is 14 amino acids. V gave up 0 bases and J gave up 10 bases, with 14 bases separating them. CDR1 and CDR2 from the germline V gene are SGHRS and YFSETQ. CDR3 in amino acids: CASSLAGTDGEQFF. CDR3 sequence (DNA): TGCGCCAGCAGCTTGGCCGGGACCGACGGCGAGCAGTTCTTC.

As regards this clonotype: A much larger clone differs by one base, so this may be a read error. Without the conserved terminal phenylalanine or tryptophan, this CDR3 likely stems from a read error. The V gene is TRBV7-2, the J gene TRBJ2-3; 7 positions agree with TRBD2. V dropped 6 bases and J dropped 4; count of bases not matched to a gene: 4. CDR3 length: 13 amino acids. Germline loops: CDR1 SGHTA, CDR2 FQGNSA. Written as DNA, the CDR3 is TGTGCCAGCAGGAGACTAGCTTCAGATACGCAGTATGTT. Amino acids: CASRRLASDTQYV.